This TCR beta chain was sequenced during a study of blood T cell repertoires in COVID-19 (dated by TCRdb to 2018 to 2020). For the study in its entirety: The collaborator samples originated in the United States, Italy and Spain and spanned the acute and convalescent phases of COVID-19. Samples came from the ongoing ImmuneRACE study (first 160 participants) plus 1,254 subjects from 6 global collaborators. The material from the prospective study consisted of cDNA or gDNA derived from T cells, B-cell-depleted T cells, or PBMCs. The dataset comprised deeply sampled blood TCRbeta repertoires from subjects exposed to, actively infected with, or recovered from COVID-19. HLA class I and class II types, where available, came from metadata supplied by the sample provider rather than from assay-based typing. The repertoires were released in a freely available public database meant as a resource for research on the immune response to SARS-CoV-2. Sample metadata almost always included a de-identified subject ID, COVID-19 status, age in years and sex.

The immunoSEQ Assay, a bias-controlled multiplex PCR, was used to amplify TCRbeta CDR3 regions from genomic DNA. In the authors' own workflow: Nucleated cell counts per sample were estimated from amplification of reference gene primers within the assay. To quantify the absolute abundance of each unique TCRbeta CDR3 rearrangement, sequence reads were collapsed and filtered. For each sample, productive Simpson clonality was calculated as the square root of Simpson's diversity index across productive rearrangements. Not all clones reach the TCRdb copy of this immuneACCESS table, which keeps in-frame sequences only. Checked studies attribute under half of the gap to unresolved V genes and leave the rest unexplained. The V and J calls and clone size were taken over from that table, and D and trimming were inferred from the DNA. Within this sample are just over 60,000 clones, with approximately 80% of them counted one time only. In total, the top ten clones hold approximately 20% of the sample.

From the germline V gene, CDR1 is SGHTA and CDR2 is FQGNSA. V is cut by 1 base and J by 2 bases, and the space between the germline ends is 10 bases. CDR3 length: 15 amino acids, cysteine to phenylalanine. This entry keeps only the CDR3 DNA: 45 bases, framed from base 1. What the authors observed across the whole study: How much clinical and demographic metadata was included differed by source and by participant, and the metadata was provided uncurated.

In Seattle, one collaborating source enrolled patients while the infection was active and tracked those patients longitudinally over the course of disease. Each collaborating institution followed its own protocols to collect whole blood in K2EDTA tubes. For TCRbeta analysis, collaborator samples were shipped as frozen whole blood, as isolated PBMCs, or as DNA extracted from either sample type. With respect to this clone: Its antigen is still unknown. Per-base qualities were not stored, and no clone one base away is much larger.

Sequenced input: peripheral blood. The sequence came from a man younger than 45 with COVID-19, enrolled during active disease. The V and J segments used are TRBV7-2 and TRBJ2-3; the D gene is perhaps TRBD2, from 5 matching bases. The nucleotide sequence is TGTGCCAGCAGCTTAGGAGGGCAGGACACAGATACGCAGTATTTT. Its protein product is CASSLGGQDTDTQYF. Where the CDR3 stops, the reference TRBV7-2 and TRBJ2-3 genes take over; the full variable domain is GAGVSQSPSNKVTEKGKDVELRCDPISGHTALYWYRQSLGQGLEFLIYFQGNSAPDKSGLPSDRFSAERTGGSVSTLTIQRTQQEDSAVYLCASSLGGQDTDTQYFGPGTRLTVL.